Following are 3 T cell receptor beta chains from one sample sequenced in a study of shared clonotypes between healthy human individuals. TCRdb's table, derived via immunoSEQ multiplex PCR, lists solely in-frame clones and lacks some. The table has around 2,000,000 clones, about 95% seen once. Sequences were obtained from naive CD4+ T cells sorted from blood. Regarding subset: CD45RA+ positively selected. The receptor source for this set is a man between 18 and 29 years old in good health.

The sample holds one count of this clone. The V call is TRBV28, the J call TRBJ2-7, with D maybe TRBD2 (7 bases). V was shortened by 4 bases and J by 6 bases, with 10 bases between the two germline ends. The CDR3 totals 12 residues. CDR1 and CDR2 (germline): MDHEN, SYDVKM. This chain's CDR3 is CASSYRGAEQYF. CDR3 bases: TGTGCCAGCAGTTACCGGGGGGCCGAGCAGTACTTC.

The V and J genes are TRBV2 and TRBJ2-7, with unresolved D. This CDR3 has 13 residues. V lost 3 bases and J 6 bases, leaving 12 bases between the germline ends. CDR1 and CDR2 from the germline V gene are SNHLY and FYNNEI. CDR3 DNA sequence: TGTGCCAGCAGTGAGGGTCCCGTCCCCGAGCAGTACTTC. Translation: CASSEGPVPEQYF.

The chain joins TRBV5-4 to TRBJ1-2, with 9 bases identical to TRBD1. The CDR3 is made up of 15 amino acids. V lost 0 bases to trimming and J lost 8 bases; unmatched junction nucleotides: 8. Looked up from germline, CDR1 is SGHNT and CDR2 is YYREEE (reference sequence). CDR3 region: CASSLEDRGVEGYTF. CDR3 DNA: TGTGCCAGCAGCTTGGAGGACAGGGGAGTGGAGGGCTACACCTTC.